This T cell receptor beta chain emerged from a study of early T cells in non-severe SARS-CoV-2 infection. cDNA molecules, individually, were tagged with unique molecular identifiers. MiXCR was run by TCRdb on the 5' RACE reads, yielding one entry per CDR3 protein. The table lists just under 90,000 distinct CDR3 sequences, under 15% of them singletons, with roughly 6.4% in the top ten. CDR1 LNHDA and CDR2 SQIVND come from the germline V gene (reference sequence). V dropped 5 bases and J dropped 3; count of bases not matched to a gene: 5. This CDR3 is 15 amino acids long. The origin of this receptor is an adult who was a healthcare worker with PCR-confirmed SARS-CoV-2 infection or an uninfected control (not recorded which). The chain recombines TRBV19 with TRBJ2-5; 11 nucleotides align to TRBD2. Sequences were obtained from whole blood. In DNA, the CDR3 is TGTGCCAGTAGTCGACCGGGACTAGCGGAAGAGACCCAGTACTTC. It is translated as CASSRPGLAEETQYF.